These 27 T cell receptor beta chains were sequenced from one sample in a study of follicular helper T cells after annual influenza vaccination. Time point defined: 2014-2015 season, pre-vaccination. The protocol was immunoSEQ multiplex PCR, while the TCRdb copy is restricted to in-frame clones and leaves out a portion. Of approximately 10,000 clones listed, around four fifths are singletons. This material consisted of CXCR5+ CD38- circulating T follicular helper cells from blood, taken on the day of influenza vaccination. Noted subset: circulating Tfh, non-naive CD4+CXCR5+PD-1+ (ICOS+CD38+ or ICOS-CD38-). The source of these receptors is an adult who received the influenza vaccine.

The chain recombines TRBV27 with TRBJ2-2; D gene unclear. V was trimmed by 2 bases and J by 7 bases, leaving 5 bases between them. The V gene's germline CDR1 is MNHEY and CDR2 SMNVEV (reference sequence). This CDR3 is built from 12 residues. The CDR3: CASSLVVGELFF. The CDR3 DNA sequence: TGTGCCAGCAGTTTAGTGGTCGGGGAGCTGTTTTTT.

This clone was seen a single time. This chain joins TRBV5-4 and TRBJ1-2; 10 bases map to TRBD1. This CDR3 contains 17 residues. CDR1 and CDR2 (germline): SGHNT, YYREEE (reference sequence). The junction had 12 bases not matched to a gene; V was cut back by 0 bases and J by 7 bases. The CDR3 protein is CASSLGGTGVALSGYTF. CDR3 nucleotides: TGTGCCAGCAGCTTGGGGGGGACAGGGGTAGCTTTGAGTGGCTACACCTTC.

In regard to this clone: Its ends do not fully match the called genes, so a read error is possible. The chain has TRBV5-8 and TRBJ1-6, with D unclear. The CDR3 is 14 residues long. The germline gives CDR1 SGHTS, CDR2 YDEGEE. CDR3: CASSGTVRNSPLHF. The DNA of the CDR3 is TGTGCCAGCAGCGGAACAGTACGGAATTCGCCCCTCCACTTT.

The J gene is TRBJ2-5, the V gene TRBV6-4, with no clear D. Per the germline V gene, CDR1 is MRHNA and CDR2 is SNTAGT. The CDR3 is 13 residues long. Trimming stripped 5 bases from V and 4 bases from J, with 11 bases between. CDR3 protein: CASSPGPGETQYF. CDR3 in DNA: TGTGCCAGCAGTCCCGGGCCGGGAGAGACCCAGTACTTC.

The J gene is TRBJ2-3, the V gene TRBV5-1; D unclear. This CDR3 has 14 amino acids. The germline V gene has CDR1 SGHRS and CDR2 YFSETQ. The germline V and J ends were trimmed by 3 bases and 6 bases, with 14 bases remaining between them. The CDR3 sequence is CASSYSDPRDTQYF. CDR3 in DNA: TGCGCCAGCAGCTACAGTGACCCGAGGGATACGCAGTATTTT.

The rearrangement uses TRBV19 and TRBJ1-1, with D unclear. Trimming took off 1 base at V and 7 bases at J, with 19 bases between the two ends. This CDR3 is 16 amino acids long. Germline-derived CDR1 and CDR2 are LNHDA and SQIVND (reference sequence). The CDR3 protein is CASSIVAGQDDIEAFF. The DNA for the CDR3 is TGTGCCAGTAGTATAGTGGCCGGCCAGGATGATATTGAAGCTTTCTTT. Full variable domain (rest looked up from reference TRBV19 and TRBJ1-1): DGGITQSPKYLFRKEGQNVTLSCEQNLNHDAMYWYRQDPGQGLRLIYYSQIVNDFQKGDIAEGYSVSREKKESFPLTVTSAQKNPTAFYLCASSIVAGQDDIEAFFGQGTRLTVV.

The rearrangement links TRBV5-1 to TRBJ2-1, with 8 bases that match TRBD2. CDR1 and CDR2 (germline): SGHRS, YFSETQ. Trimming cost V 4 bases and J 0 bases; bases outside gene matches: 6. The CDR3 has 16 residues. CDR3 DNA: TGCGCCAGCAGCCTCCGGGGGGGAAGCTCCTACAATGAGCAGTTCTTC. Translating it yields CASSLRGGSSYNEQFF.

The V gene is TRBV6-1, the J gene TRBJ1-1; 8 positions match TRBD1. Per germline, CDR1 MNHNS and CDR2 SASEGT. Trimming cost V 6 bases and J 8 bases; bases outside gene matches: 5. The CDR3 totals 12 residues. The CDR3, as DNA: TGTGCCAGCAGGACCGGGGACAGGGAAGCTTTCTTT. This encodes CASRTGDREAFF.

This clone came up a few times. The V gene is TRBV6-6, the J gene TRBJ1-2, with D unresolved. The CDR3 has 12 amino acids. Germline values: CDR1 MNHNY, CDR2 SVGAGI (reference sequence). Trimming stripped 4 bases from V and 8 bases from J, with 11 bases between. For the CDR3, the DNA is TGTGCCAGCAGTTCAGACTCGGAAGGCTACACCTTC. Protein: CASSSDSEGYTF.

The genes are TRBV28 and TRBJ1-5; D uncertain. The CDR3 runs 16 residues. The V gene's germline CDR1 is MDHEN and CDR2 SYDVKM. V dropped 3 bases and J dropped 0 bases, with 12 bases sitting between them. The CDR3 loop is CASSLLAGDSNQPQHF. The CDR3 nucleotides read TGTGCCAGCAGTTTGTTGGCAGGTGATAGCAATCAGCCCCAGCATTTT.

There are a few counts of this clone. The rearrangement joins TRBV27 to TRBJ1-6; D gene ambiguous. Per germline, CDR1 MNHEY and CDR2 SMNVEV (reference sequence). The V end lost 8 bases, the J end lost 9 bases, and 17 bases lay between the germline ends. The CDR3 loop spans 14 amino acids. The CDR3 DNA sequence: TGTGCCAGCCGTCCGCATCAAGAGGTTTCACCCCTCCACTTT. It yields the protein CASRPHQEVSPLHF.

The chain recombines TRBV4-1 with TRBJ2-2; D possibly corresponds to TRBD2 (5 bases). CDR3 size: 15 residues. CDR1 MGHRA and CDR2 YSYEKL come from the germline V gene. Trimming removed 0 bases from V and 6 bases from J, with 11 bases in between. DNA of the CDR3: TGCGCCAGCAGCCAAGAGCGGGCAGTCTCCGGGGAGCTGTTTTTT. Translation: CASSQERAVSGELFF.

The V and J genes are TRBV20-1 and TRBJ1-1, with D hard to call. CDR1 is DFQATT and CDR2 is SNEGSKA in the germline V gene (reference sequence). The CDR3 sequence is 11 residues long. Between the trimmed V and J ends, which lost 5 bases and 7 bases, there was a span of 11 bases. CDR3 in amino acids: CSALPRSEAFF. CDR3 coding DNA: TGCAGTGCTCTTCCGAGGAGTGAAGCTTTCTTT.

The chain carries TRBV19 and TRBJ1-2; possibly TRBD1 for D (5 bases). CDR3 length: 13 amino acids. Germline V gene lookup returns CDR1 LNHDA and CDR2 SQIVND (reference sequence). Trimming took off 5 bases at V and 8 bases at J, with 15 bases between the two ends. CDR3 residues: CASSLLQGYGYTF. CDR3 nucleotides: TGTGCCAGTAGTCTACTTCAGGGATACGGCTACACCTTC. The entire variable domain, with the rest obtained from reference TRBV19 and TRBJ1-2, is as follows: DGGITQSPKYLFRKEGQNVTLSCEQNLNHDAMYWYRQDPGQGLRLIYYSQIVNDFQKGDIAEGYSVSREKKESFPLTVTSAQKNPTAFYLCASSLLQGYGYTFGSGTRLTVV.

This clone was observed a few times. The chain's CDR3 is CASSPEGRGQGYTF. CDR3 nucleotide sequence: TGCGCCAGCAGCCCGGAGGGCAGGGGGCAAGGCTACACCTTC. V is TRBV5-1 and J is TRBJ1-2; 8 nucleotides align to TRBD1. J gave up 8 bases and V 4 bases, and 10 bases lay outside the gene matches. Germline V lookup: CDR1 SGHRS, CDR2 YFSETQ. The CDR3 has 14 amino acids.

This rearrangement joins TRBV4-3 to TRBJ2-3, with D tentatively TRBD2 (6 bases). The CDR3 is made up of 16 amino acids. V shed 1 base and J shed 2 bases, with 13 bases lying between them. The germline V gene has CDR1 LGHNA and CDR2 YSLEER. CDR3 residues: CASSQAGAGLTDTQYF. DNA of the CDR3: TGCGCCAGCAGCCAAGCCGGTGCGGGGCTCACAGATACGCAGTATTTT.

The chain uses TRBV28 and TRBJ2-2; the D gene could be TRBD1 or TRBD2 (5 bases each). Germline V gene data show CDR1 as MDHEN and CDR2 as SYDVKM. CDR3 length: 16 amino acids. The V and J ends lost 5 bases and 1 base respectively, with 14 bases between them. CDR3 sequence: CASSPPTGLNTGELFF. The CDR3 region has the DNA TGTGCCAGCAGTCCCCCAACAGGACTGAACACCGGGGAGCTGTTTTTT.

CDR3 residues: CASSLGDRVGEQYF. The CDR3 DNA reads TGCGCCAGCAGCTTGGGTGACAGGGTTGGCGAGCAGTACTTC. The chain carries TRBV5-1 and TRBJ2-7; TRBD1 agrees at 7 bases. Per germline, CDR1 SGHRS and CDR2 YFSETQ. After removal of 0 bases from V and 6 bases from J, the junction contained 6 bases not matched to a gene. The CDR3 length is 14 residues.

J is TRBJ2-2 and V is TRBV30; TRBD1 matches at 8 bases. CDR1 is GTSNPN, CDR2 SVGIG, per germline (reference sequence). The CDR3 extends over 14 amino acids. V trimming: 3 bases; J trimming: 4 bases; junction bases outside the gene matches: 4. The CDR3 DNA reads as TGTGCCTGGAGAAGGACAGGGACCACCGGGGAGCTGTTTTTT. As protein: CAWRRTGTTGELFF.

The CDR3 loop reads CASSTDRSETQYF. CDR3 nucleotides: TGTGCCAGCAGCACCGACAGGTCAGAGACCCAGTACTTC. The rearrangement uses TRBV7-2 and TRBJ2-5; possibly TRBD1 for D (6 bases). CDR3 size: 13 residues. V was shortened by 5 bases and J by 4 bases, with 11 bases between the two germline ends. CDR1 and CDR2 from the germline V gene are SGHTA and FQGNSA.

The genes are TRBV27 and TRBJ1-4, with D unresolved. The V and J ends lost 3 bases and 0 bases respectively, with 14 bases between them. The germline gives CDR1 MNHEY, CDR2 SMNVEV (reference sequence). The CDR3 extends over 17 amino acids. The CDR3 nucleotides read TGTGCCAGCAGTTTGCGTGGTATGGGTGCAACTAATGAAAAACTGTTTTTT. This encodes CASSLRGMGATNEKLFF. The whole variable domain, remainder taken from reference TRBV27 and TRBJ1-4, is EAQVTQNPRYLITVTGKKLTVTCSQNMNHEYMSWYRQDPGLGLRQIYYSMNVEVTDKGDVPEGYKVSRKEKRNFPLILESPSPNQTSLYFCASSLRGMGATNEKLFFGSGTQLSVL.

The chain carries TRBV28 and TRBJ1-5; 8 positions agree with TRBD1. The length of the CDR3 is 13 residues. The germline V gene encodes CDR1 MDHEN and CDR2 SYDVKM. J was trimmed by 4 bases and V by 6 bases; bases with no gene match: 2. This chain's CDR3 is CASRDRDNQPQHF. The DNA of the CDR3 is TGTGCCAGCAGGGACAGGGATAATCAGCCCCAGCATTTT.

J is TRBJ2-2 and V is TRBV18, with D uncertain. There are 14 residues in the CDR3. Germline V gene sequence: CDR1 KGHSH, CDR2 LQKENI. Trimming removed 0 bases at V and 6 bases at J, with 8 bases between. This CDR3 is CASSPPVHSGELFF. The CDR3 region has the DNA TGTGCCAGCTCACCACCGGTACATTCCGGGGAGCTGTTTTTT.

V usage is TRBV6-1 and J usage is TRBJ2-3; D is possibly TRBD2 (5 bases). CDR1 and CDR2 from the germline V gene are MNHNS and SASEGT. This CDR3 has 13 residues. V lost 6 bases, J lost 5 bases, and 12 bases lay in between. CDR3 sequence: CASSRAVVDTQYF. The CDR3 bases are TGTGCCAGCAGCCGAGCGGTGGTAGATACGCAGTATTTT.

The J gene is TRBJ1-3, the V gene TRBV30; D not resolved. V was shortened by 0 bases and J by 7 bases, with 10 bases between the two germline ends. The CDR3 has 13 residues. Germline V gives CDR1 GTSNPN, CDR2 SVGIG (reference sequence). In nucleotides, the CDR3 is TGTGCCTGGAGTGTTGCAGGCGCCAACACCATATATTTT. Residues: CAWSVAGANTIYF.

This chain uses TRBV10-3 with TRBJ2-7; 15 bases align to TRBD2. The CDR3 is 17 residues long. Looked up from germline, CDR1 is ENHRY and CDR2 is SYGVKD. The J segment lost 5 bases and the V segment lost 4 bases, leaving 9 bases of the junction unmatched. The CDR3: CAISGTSGRASLNEQYF. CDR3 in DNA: TGTGCCATCAGTGGGACTAGCGGGAGGGCCTCCCTGAACGAGCAGTACTTC.

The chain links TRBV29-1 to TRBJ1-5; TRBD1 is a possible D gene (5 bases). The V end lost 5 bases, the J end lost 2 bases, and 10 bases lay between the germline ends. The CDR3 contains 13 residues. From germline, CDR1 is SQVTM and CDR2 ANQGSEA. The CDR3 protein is CSVRLGGNQPQHF. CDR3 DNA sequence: TGCAGCGTTCGCCTGGGGGGCAATCAGCCCCAGCATTTT.